This T cell receptor (beta chain) was identified in a study of blood T cell repertoires in COVID-19. The wider study: The recovered donors of Cohort 3 showed two negative PCRs, clearance, or symptom resolution. There were acute and convalescent COVID-19 samples, and they came from the United States, Italy and Spain. In each case, the material was cDNA or gDNA derived from T cells, B-cell-depleted T cells, or PBMCs.

From germline, CDR1 is LGHNT and CDR2 FRNRAP. CDR3 length: 18 amino acids. V was pared by 5 bases and J by 5 bases, with 14 bases of the junction left unmatched. The method was immunoSEQ multiplex PCR; TCRdb's version includes in-frame clones alone and lacks a portion of them. The repertoire consists of fewer than 200,000 clones, with approximately 79% occurring once and the leading ten covering roughly 19%. This clone was counted a few times. Which cohort a participant joined came from the clinical history participants gave. The clonotype comes from a woman aged 70 to 79 in a cohort exposed to, infected with or recovered from COVID-19 (not recorded which). Sequencing was carried out using PBMCs or T cells enriched from blood (not recorded which). This chain uses TRBV12-5 with TRBJ2-3; 12 positions agree with TRBD2. Written as DNA, the CDR3 is TGTGCTAGTGGTGGCTGGTCCGTGGCGGGACTAGCGGGAGATACGCAGTATTTT. Its translation is CASGGWSVAGLAGDTQYF.